A single T cell receptor (beta chain) is shown here with its context. Germline assignment: CDR1 LGHNA and CDR2 YNFKEQ. The trim removed 1 base at V and 0 bases at J, leaving 8 bases unmatched. This CDR3 has 17 amino acids. Living in under 30 US areas, the participants were between 18 and 89 years of age. Cohorts were based on clinical histories the participants reported. This specimen comes from a study of blood T cell repertoires in COVID-19. Study-wide context: Samples taken during acute and convalescent COVID-19 were collected in the United States, Italy and Spain. PBMCs, B-cell-depleted T cells, or T cells provided the cDNA or gDNA that made up the material.

Profiling relied on immunoSEQ multiplex PCR, and the TCRdb table lists in-frame clones only, not all of them. The top ten clones hold approximately 0.55% of a sample with fewer than 450,000 clones, about 90% of them seen once. This receptor was identified in a man younger than 35 who had recovered from COVID-19. The gene calls are TRBV4-2 and TRBJ1-2; TRBD1 matches at 7 bases. The sequenced material came from PBMCs or T cells enriched from blood (not recorded which). The CDR3 spells CASSQVLGQIANYGYTF. The CDR3 region has the DNA TGTGCCAGCAGCCAAGTCTTGGGACAGATAGCTAACTATGGCTACACCTTC.